Each of the 11 T cell receptor beta chains below was sequenced from the same sample in a study of blood T cells in healthy people across ages. Combining a sample-barcoded 5' primer with a J-beta primer mix, a second PCR ran for about 7 to 12 cycles. MiXCR, run by TCRdb on the 5' RACE reads, gives a single entry per CDR3 protein. In the table there are about 970,000 distinct CDR3 sequences, roughly 51% of which are singletons. Specimen: blood. The source is a woman in her sixties or seventies in good health.

This sequence joins TRBV7-9 and TRBJ2-5, with D perhaps matching TRBD1 or TRBD2 (6 bases each). V was clipped by 1 base and J by 11 bases, with 17 bases between them. The CDR3 extends over 14 amino acids. Germline CDR1 SEHNR, CDR2 FQNEAQ (reference sequence). The CDR3 sequence: CASSLGGTIWEQYF. The CDR3 nucleotides read TGTGCCAGCAGCTTAGGCGGGACAATCTGGGAGCAGTACTTC.

This rearrangement joins TRBV30 to TRBJ2-5, with a possible D match to TRBD2 (6 bases). Near its end, the DNA agrees better with TRBJ2-7, so the J call may be wrong. The length of the CDR3 is 12 residues. Germline V gene lookup returns CDR1 GTSNPN and CDR2 SVGIG (reference sequence). CDR3: CAWSRLASEQYF. The CDR3 nucleotides are TGTGCCTGGAGTAGGCTAGCGTCCGAGCAGTACTTC.

The chain's CDR3 is CSVLQGAFNEQFF. In DNA form, the CDR3 reads TGCAGCGTCCTACAGGGGGCATTCAATGAGCAGTTCTTC. V and J are TRBV29-1 and TRBJ2-1; 9 bases line up with TRBD1. Germline assignment: CDR1 SQVTM and CDR2 ANQGSEA. Trimming at V came to 6 bases and at J to 6 bases, leaving 6 bases not matched to a gene. The length of the CDR3 is 13 residues.

The CDR3 coding sequence is TGCAGTGCTAGAGATCAGAATGGTTGGCAGCAGTACTTC. Its protein product is CSARDQNGWQQYF. The chain joins TRBV20-1 to TRBJ2-5; D unclear. The CDR3 runs 13 residues. Per the germline V gene, CDR1 is DFQATT and CDR2 is SNEGSKA (reference sequence). Trimming took 0 bases from V and 11 from J, leaving 16 bases between them.

The CDR3 DNA sequence: TGCAGTGGGACAGGGGGCTGGGAGGGCTACACCTTC. It codes for CSGTGGWEGYTF. The gene calls are TRBV20-1 and TRBJ1-2, with 11 bases matching TRBD1. The trim removed 7 bases at V and 8 bases at J, leaving 6 bases unmatched. Germline V gene lookup returns CDR1 DFQATT and CDR2 SNEGSKA (reference sequence). The CDR3 extends over 12 amino acids.

This clonotype was seen many times. Here the CDR3 DNA reads TGTGCCAGCAGTTGGGGGCCAACCTACGAGCAGTACTTC. Its protein is CASSWGPTYEQYF. The rearrangement links TRBV12-3 or TRBV12-4 to TRBJ2-7; TRBD1 might be the D (6 bases). The CDR3 extends over 13 amino acids. V lost 4 bases and J 2 bases, leaving 9 bases between the germline ends.

This rearrangement joins TRBV3-1 to TRBJ2-3; D perhaps matches TRBD2 (6 bases). Germline V gene lookup returns CDR1 LGHDT and CDR2 YNNKEL (reference sequence). There are 12 residues in the CDR3. V was pared by 3 bases and J by 13 bases, with 14 bases between. This CDR3 reads CASSQAGSGEYF. DNA of the CDR3: TGTGCCAGCAGCCAGGCGGGGTCCGGAGAGTATTTT.

The chain uses TRBV10-3 and TRBJ1-2; TRBD1 is a possible D gene (5 bases). The CDR3 consists of 14 residues. V was pared by 0 bases and J by 8 bases, with 13 bases between. Germline lookup yields CDR1 ENHRY and CDR2 SYGVKD. CDR3 in DNA: TGTGCCATCAGTGAGTCCTTGAGGGACGGAGGCTACACCTTC. As protein: CAISESLRDGGYTF.

V gene TRBV6-5 combines with J gene TRBJ2-3; a possible D gene is TRBD2 (5 bases). CDR1 is MNHEY and CDR2 is SVGAGI in the germline V gene. V was trimmed by 2 bases and J by 1 base, leaving 13 bases between them. The CDR3 loop spans 16 amino acids. The CDR3 region has the DNA TGTGCCAGCAGTTACGGTCTCGGGCGGGGCACAGATACGCAGTATTTT. Translation gives CASSYGLGRGTDTQYF.

This clonotype was counted a few times. The chain uses TRBV28 and TRBJ2-5; D is unresolved. Germline lookup yields CDR1 MDHEN and CDR2 SYDVKM. The CDR3 is 13 amino acids. V was pared by 7 bases and J by 4 bases, with 13 bases between. CDR3 in amino acids: CASNGWGRETQYF. CDR3 coding DNA: TGTGCCAGCAATGGGTGGGGTCGAGAGACCCAGTACTTC.

V is TRBV21-1 and J is TRBJ2-4. TRBV21-1 is a pseudogene locus. This CDR3 is 16 amino acids long. The CDR3 region is CASSKGHRGAYNEQYF. The CDR3 DNA is TGTGCCAGCAGCAAAGGGCACCGAGGAGCCTACAATGAGCAGTACTTC.